The rows below give T cell receptor beta chains drawn from one sample of a study of T cells expressing NK-cell markers. TCRdb reprocessed the 5' RACE reads and stores each CDR3 protein as one record, lacking DNA. The ten top clones account for approximately 1.5%, within a sample of some 500,000 distinct CDR3 sequences. Source material: blood T cells: a sorted CD56 or NKG2C T cell subset, CD4+ or CD8+ T cells, or bulk PBMC T cells (not recorded which). Receptors were obtained from a woman aged 50 to 60 in good health. Both conserved end residues are part of each CDR3.

v_gene: TRBV6-2/TRBV6-3; j_gene: TRBJ2-7; len: 15; CDR3aa: CASSYWASGTYEQYF
v_gene: TRBV7-9; j_gene: TRBJ2-4; len: 13; CDR3aa: CASSLAGIGDQYF
v_gene: TRBV5-1; j_gene: TRBJ2-1; len: 13; CDR3aa: CASSWTSYNEQFF
v_gene: TRBV3-1; j_gene: TRBJ1-1; len: 14; CDR3aa: CASSPSRDRGWAFF
v_gene: TRBV4-1; j_gene: TRBJ1-3; len: 18; CDR3aa: CASSQDGRAGISGNTIYF
v_gene: TRBV6-4; j_gene: TRBJ2-3; len: 15; CDR3aa: CASSDQRSSTDTQYF
v_gene: TRBV11-2; j_gene: TRBJ2-3; len: 17; CDR3aa: CASSLGGGRARGDTQYF
v_gene: TRBV3-1; j_gene: TRBJ1-1; len: 13; CDR3aa: CASSLAMNTEAFF
v_gene: TRBV19; j_gene: TRBJ1-2; len: 14; CDR3aa: CASRRDSTNYGYTF
v_gene: TRBV7-6; j_gene: TRBJ2-5; len: 15; CDR3aa: CASSLAASLQETQYF
v_gene: TRBV6-5; j_gene: TRBJ2-3; len: 17; CDR3aa: CASSYSSRAASTDTQYF
v_gene: TRBV20-1; j_gene: TRBJ2-3; len: 15; CDR3aa: CSAYKLSGVADTQYF
v_gene: TRBV28; j_gene: TRBJ1-5; len: 12; CDR3aa: CASWVWRQPQHF
v_gene: TRBV28; j_gene: TRBJ2-3; len: 15; CDR3aa: CAISEQGKSTDTQYF
v_gene: TRBV14; j_gene: TRBJ2-3; len: 15; CDR3aa: CASSQEGVLVDTQYF
v_gene: TRBV12-3/TRBV12-4; j_gene: TRBJ1-5; len: 16; CDR3aa: CASSLALGSHNQPQHF
v_gene: TRBV7-9; j_gene: TRBJ1-2; len: 15; CDR3aa: CASSPSWEANYGYTF
v_gene: TRBV12-3/TRBV12-4; j_gene: TRBJ2-2; len: 13; CDR3aa: CASGEGRAGELFF
v_gene: TRBV3-1; j_gene: TRBJ2-7; len: 16; CDR3aa: CASSQGAGTTTYEQYF
v_gene: TRBV6-5; j_gene: TRBJ1-1; len: 14; CDR3aa: CASTGSLANTEAFF
v_gene: TRBV20-1; j_gene: TRBJ2-3; len: 16; CDR3aa: CSASPKGGPRTDTQYF
v_gene: TRBV12-3/TRBV12-4; j_gene: TRBJ1-4; len: 15; CDR3aa: CASSFQGTRNEKLFF
v_gene: TRBV6-5; j_gene: TRBJ1-5; len: 12; CDR3aa: CAAIWPNQPQHF
v_gene: TRBV28; j_gene: TRBJ1-2; len: 15; CDR3aa: CASSKGARGLEGYTF